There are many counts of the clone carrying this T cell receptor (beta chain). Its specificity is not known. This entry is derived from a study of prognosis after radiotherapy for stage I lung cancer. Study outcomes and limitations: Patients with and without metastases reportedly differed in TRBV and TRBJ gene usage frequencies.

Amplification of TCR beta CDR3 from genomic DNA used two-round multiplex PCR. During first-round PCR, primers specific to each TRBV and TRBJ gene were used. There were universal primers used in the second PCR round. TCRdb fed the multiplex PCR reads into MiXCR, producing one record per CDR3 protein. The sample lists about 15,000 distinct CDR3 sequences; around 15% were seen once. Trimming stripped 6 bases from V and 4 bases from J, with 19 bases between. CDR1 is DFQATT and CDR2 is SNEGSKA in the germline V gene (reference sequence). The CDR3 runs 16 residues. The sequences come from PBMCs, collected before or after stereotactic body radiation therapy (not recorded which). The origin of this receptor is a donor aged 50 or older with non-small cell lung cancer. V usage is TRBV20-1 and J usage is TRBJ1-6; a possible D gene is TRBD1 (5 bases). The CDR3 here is CSASPRAGAYNSPLHF. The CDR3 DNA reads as TGCAGTGCCTCGCCCCGTGCTGGGGCTTATAATTCACCCCTCCACTTT.